A few counts support the clone carrying this T cell receptor (beta chain). Its antigen is unidentified. This sample was taken from a study of blood T cells in healthy people across ages. General study findings and limits: It was the long-lived donors that had more naive CD4+ cells and higher diversity than aged donors.

A second PCR, run for about 6 to 11 cycles, used a sample-barcoded 5' primer plus a J-beta primer mix. Researchers report that a template-switch adaptor with 12 random nucleotides tagged each cDNA molecule. TCRdb re-called the 5' RACE reads with MiXCR, one entry per CDR3 protein. The table has some 1,500,000 distinct CDR3 sequences, 40% to 45% seen once. The people who gave samples were healthy Caucasians from Russia, aged roughly 6 to 100. CDR1 is DFQATT and CDR2 is SNEGSKA in the germline V gene (reference sequence). The V and J ends lost 5 bases and 1 base respectively, with 14 bases between them. CDR3 length: 14 amino acids.

Sequenced: blood. J is TRBJ2-5 and V is TRBV20-1, with D tentatively TRBD1 (6 bases). This clonotype was sampled from a woman aged 18-35 years in good health. CDR3 in DNA: TGCAGTGCTCGAAGCCACAGGGTCCAAGAGACCCAGTACTTC. This gives the protein CSARSHRVQETQYF.